The T cell receptor (beta chain) under discussion was sequenced for a study of blood T cell repertoires in COVID-19. Study-level information: Sites across the United States, Italy and Spain contributed samples from acute and convalescent COVID-19. PBMCs, B-cell-depleted T cells, or T cells provided the cDNA or gDNA that made up the material.

In the original workflow: From reference gene primer amplification, estimates of nucleated cell counts were derived. Clones were read by immunoSEQ multiplex PCR, and TCRdb kept only the in-frame ones, dropping some. V and J calls and clone size come straight from that table; D and trimming were deduced from the DNA. The sample consists of 120,000 or so clones, 87% of them appearing once. Per the germline V gene, CDR1 is SGHNT and CDR2 is YYREEE (reference sequence). The CDR3 covers 18 residues. Losses at the gene ends were 4 bases for V and 7 bases for J; bases not matched to a gene: 17. V and J are TRBV5-4 and TRBJ2-2; TRBD1 agrees at 9 bases. Sequencing input: peripheral blood. This sequence originates from a woman aged 65 to 85 with acute or convalescent COVID-19. DNA of the CDR3: TGTGCCAGCAGCCCTGGGCAAAAAAGGACAGGGGAGGGCGGGGAGCTGTTTTTT. Its protein is CASSPGQKRTGEGGELFF.